The rows below give T cell receptor beta chains drawn from one sample of a study of blood T cell repertoires in COVID-19. The assay was immunoSEQ multiplex PCR, and TCRdb's table has in-frame clones only and misses some. The profile shows about 31,000 clones, about nine tenths of them singletons. The sample consisted of peripheral blood. Source of these receptors: a human donor with active COVID-19. The donor label of this sample is uncertain. Each CDR3 is given with its conserved first and last residue. The D gene is left open where the match is weak. The size field is filled for only some rows; it gives once, few, many or a size class.

TRBJ1-1,TRBV7-8,once,NA,TGTGCCAGCAGCGCCCGGGGTCTAACTGAAGCTTTCTTT,CASSARGLTEAFF
TRBJ1-6,TRBV4-1,NA,TRBD1,TGCGCCAGCAGCCGCGGACAGGGGACGGATTCACCCCTCCACTTT,CASSRGQGTDSPLHF
TRBJ2-1,TRBV29-1,NA,NA,TGCAGCGTTGAAAGTTGGGAGCTTGACAATGAGCAGTTCTTC,CSVESWELDNEQFF
TRBJ2-6,TRBV7-9,NA,NA,TGTGCCAGCACCCCGGGGGGGGCCAACGTCCTGACTTTC,CASTPGGANVLTF
TRBJ2-3,TRBV19,NA,TRBD2,TGTGCCAGTAGTATGCTAGCGGGGGGTAGAACAGATACGCAGTATTTT,CASSMLAGGRTDTQYF
TRBJ2-1,TRBV19,NA,NA,TGTGCCAGTAGTATGTCTGGCAACAATGAGCAGTTCTTC,CASSMSGNNEQFF
TRBJ1-4,TRBV12-3/TRBV12-4,NA,TRBD1,TGTGCCAGCAGTTTAAGGACAGGGGAAAAACTGTTTTTT,CASSLRTGEKLFF
TRBJ2-2,TRBV4-2,NA,NA,TGTGCCAGCAGCCAAGAGATTGAGGGAGTGACGAACACCGGGGAGCTGTTTTTT,CASSQEIEGVTNTGELFF
TRBJ2-2,TRBV6-2/TRBV6-3,few,NA,TGTGCCAGCAGTTACGGTGGGGAGCGACATTGGGGCGGGGAGCTGTTTTTT,CASSYGGERHWGGELFF
TRBJ2-3,TRBV5-1,NA,NA,TGCGCCAGCACAGTGGACAGCACCTCCACAGATACGCAGTATTTT,CASTVDSTSTDTQYF
TRBJ2-2,TRBV11-2,NA,NA,TGTGCCAGCAAGGCAGGGGTGGGAAACACCGGGGAGCTGTTTTTT,CASKAGVGNTGELFF
TRBJ2-7,TRBV7-9,NA,TRBD2,TGTGCCAGCAGAGAGCCTAGCGGTGACTCCTACGAGCAGTACTTC,CASREPSGDSYEQYF
TRBJ1-1,TRBV6-4,NA,NA,TGTGCCAGAACCTCGATTGGGACATTCGATTCAAAAGCTTTCTTT,CARTSIGTFDSKAFF
TRBJ2-3,TRBV7-2,NA,NA,TGTGCCAGCAGCTTAATCAGAGATACGCAGTATTTT,CASSLIRDTQYF
TRBJ1-2,TRBV28,once,NA,TGTGCCAGCAGTTTTCGATACAGTGATGGCTACACCTTC,CASSFRYSDGYTF
TRBJ2-1,TRBV6-6,NA,TRBD1,TGTGCCAGCAGCTTCGGGACAGGGGGCTTTTCCGGGACTAGCTTTTACAATGAGCAGTTCTTC,CASSFGTGGFSGTSFYNEQFF
TRBJ1-1,TRBV5-1,few,TRBD1,TGCGCCAGCAGCTTGGGACAGGGGCAAGGCACTGAAGCTTTCTTT,CASSLGQGQGTEAFF
TRBJ1-1,TRBV25-1,NA,NA,TGTGCCAGCAGTCCCTCAACGGACTACAACACTGAAGCTTTCTTT,CASSPSTDYNTEAFF
TRBJ1-1,TRBV2,NA,NA,TGTGCCAGCAGTTTACGAGGTGGTAGTCTGCACACTGAAGCTTTCTTT,CASSLRGGSLHTEAFF
TRBJ2-7,TRBV12-3/TRBV12-4,medium-sized,NA,TGTGCCAGCAGTCCCATAGCCTACGAGCAGTACTTC,CASSPIAYEQYF
TRBJ2-1,TRBV2,NA,TRBD1,TGTGCCAGCAGCCTGGACAGGCCGGCCTACAATGAGCAGTTCTTC,CASSLDRPAYNEQFF
TRBJ2-5,TRBV25-1,NA,TRBD2,TGTGCCAGCGGGGGGGAAGTGGGAGGGCCGGACGAGACCCAGTACTTC,CASGGEVGGPDETQYF
TRBJ1-2,TRBV28,NA,NA,TGTGCCAGCAGTTTAAGTCAAATCAACGGGGGCTACACCTTC,CASSLSQINGGYTF
TRBJ2-3,TRBV2,NA,TRBD2,TGTGCCAGCAGTGACCAGACTAGCGGGGGGGCCTATGGGCAGTATTTT,CASSDQTSGGAYGQYF
TRBJ2-1,TRBV6-5,NA,TRBD2,TGTGCCAGCAGCGATGGACTAGCGGGGGGTTGGGAGCAGTTCTTC,CASSDGLAGGWEQFF
TRBJ2-3,TRBV7-2,NA,TRBD2,TGTGCCAGCAGCTCCGGACTAGCGGGAGGTCTCGCAGATACGCAGTATTTT,CASSSGLAGGLADTQYF
TRBJ1-6,TRBV20-1,NA,NA,TGCAGTGCTAGTTCGGGGTACTATAATTCACCCCTCCACTTT,CSASSGYYNSPLHF